Shown below are 8 T cell receptor beta chains from a single sample sequenced in a study of CD8 T cells in ankylosing spondylitis. Study-wide results and caveats: Blood of patients with ankylosing spondylitis appeared to be characterized by a TCR beta motif of eight highly homologous variants.

Antigens for these TCRs are unknown. TCRdb fed the 5' RACE reads into MiXCR, producing one record per CDR3 protein. This table holds about 700,000 distinct CDR3 sequences, around 20% found once. The specimen was blood, either unsorted or a sorted T cell fraction (not recorded which). These receptors all stem from a male donor with ankylosing spondylitis.

The V call is TRBV11-3, the J call TRBJ2-7; maybe TRBD2 (6 bases). CDR1 SGHNT and CDR2 YENEEA come from the germline V gene. The CDR3 is made up of 15 amino acids. Trimming took off 6 bases at V and 2 bases at J, with 17 bases between the two ends. The CDR3 region has the DNA TGTGCCAGCAGTCGCCGGGAGCGGAGACCCTACGAGCAGTACTTC. It translates to CASSRRERRPYEQYF.

V usage is TRBV12-3 or TRBV12-4 and J usage is TRBJ1-3, with D possibly being TRBD1 (5 bases). Trimming took off 1 base at V and 0 bases at J, with 13 bases between the two ends. The CDR3 is made up of 17 amino acids. The CDR3 loop is CASSLEGPGLSGNTIYF. DNA of the CDR3: TGTGCCAGCAGTTTAGAGGGCCCAGGGCTCTCTGGAAACACCATATATTTT.

The chain carries TRBV30 and TRBJ2-1, with TRBD2 as a possible D gene (7 bases). The CDR3 is 14 residues long. Germline loops: CDR1 GTSNPN, CDR2 SVGIG (reference sequence). Trimming removed 8 bases from V and 5 bases from J, with 19 bases in between. The CDR3, as DNA: TGTGCCCGACACTCTGGGGGGGGCAACAATGAGCAGTTCTTC. It is translated as CARHSGGGNNEQFF.

In its sample, this clonotype was seen a few times. The chain recombines TRBV28 with TRBJ1-5, with D hard to call. Per germline, CDR1 MDHEN and CDR2 SYDVKM. CDR3 size: 11 residues. V was trimmed by 8 bases and J by 6 bases, leaving 8 bases between them. The CDR3 here is CASGPLQPQHF. CDR3 coding DNA: TGTGCCAGCGGCCCGCTTCAGCCCCAGCATTTT.

This clonotype has a handful of counts. The chain uses TRBV9 and TRBJ2-7; 8 bases agree with TRBD2. Trimming at V came to 3 bases and at J to 1 base, leaving 6 bases not matched to a gene. The CDR3 consists of 15 residues. Germline loops: CDR1 SGDLS, CDR2 YYNGEE. CDR3 residues: CASSESGGPSYEQYF. As DNA, the CDR3 is TGTGCCAGCAGCGAGAGCGGGGGACCGTCCTACGAGCAGTACTTC.

In this sample, this clonotype turned up a few times. The CDR3 DNA follows: TGCAGTGCTAGGACTAGCGGGGGGAATGAGTTCTTC. Residues: CSARTSGGNEFF. This chain uses TRBV20-1 with TRBJ2-1, with 13 bases fitting TRBD2. V gave up 3 bases and J gave up 14 bases; unmatched junction bases: 4. This CDR3 has 12 residues. CDR1 DFQATT and CDR2 SNEGSKA come from the germline V gene (reference sequence).

The chain recombines TRBV29-1 with TRBJ2-1; 8 nucleotides align to TRBD2. J gave up 1 base and V 7 bases, and 6 bases lay outside the gene matches. Germline CDR1 and CDR2: SQVTM and ANQGSEA. The CDR3 spans 14 residues. The CDR3 sequence: CSGISGKSYNEQFF. The CDR3 region has the DNA TGCAGCGGGATTAGCGGGAAGTCCTACAATGAGCAGTTCTTC.

This chain joins TRBV4-1 and TRBJ2-1; 10 bases fit TRBD2. Trimming cost V 0 bases and J 7 bases; bases outside gene matches: 12. CDR1 and CDR2 (germline): MGHRA, YSYEKL. This CDR3 contains 18 residues. CDR3 nucleotides: TGCGCCAGCAGCCAAGATGAGGCTAGCGGGAGCTTCCGGAATGAGCAGTTCTTC. As protein: CASSQDEASGSFRNEQFF.